This note documents a single T cell receptor (beta chain) sequence. The antigen it recognizes is unknown. No quality values exist for individual bases; no much larger clone is one base distant. The sample originates from a study of cytomegalovirus exposure and HLA in healthy donors (TCRdb year 2017). At the level of the whole study: According to an earlier analysis of 550 to 750 of the donors, about 170 million T cells yielded 117 million unique TCR beta sequences and about 300 Gb of sequence data. Every discovery cohort repertoire had been produced on one sequencing platform. The aim of the study was to test whether cataloging public T cell receptors could identify signatures of past pathogen exposure. A later genetic analysis took genome-wide SNP genotypes for about 65% of the 666 donors and used that subset as a discovery cohort. The number of donors typed differed by locus, with 629-630 for A, B, C, DRB1 and DQB1, around 520 for DQA1, over 600 for DPA1, and about 450 for DPB1. A later analysis re-examined previously published TCR beta repertoires from just over 650 donors and added high-resolution HLA genotyping to investigate patterns of TCR occurrence. To predict cytomegalovirus infection status, the study combined high-throughput TCR immunosequencing, statistical association of individual TCRs with disease status, and machine learning. Four to six DR-DQ haplotypes were handled as single units for association and clustering, since linkage in the cohort was strong. The T cell repertoires of around 670 subjects were profiled by immunosequencing and related to cytomegalovirus serostatus. Among under 450 genotyped donors of the cohort, an average of approximately 250,000 unique TCR beta nucleotide sequences were sequenced per donor, approximately 20% of them non-productive. Rather than using new phenotypic data, the later analysis identified candidate immune exposures from TCR beta sequences and from how often those sequences occurred across donors. Of the approximately 400 genotyped donors, roughly 80% fell in the genetic ancestry cluster associated with self-reported Caucasian donors. In an earlier analysis of 500 to 650 of the donors, high-throughput TCR beta sequencing was used to judge whether each TCR beta V gene segment behaved as functional or pseudogenic. A separate validation cohort of 100 to 150 different subjects was used in addition to the roughly 620-subject first cohort. Donor age, sex, ethnicity and CMV serostatus were compiled together with the repertoire data. Roughly 300 gigabases of sequencing data and approximately 93 million unique TCR sequences were included in an early release covering around 650 HLA-typed donors. HLA typing included class I and class II loci at four-digit resolution.

General findings and caveats noted by the study authors: According to a later analysis, most CMV-associated TCR beta chains appeared to be HLA-restricted, and the HLA associations seemed to be driven largely by CMV exposure. A cluster of highly shared sequence variants was judged likely to be a technical artifact of the sequencing pipeline. Correlated functional status among segregating V segments might be attributable to linkage disequilibrium, but an unknown experimental factor could not be ruled out. In a later genetic analysis, fewer N-insertions in productive TCRs were reported among donors in an Asian-associated ancestry cluster than the roughly 670-donor mean. The authors suggested that the approach could potentially be extended to other disease states and immunological phenotypes. In vitro tests confirmed that three of the cytomegalovirus-associated TCR beta chains recognize cytomegalovirus antigens. Some IMGT-functional V segments, including TRBV6-2 and TRBV6-3, could not be told apart with the 87-base-pair reads, so those segments were excluded. According to a later analysis, TCR association rates differed among HLA loci, with DRB1 alleles showing the most associated TCRs and HLA-C alleles showing the fewest. Because counts were too low, 15 to 20 rarely observed V segments, including chromosome 9 orphons, were excluded from the earlier analysis of around 640 of the donors. In an earlier analysis of under 600 of the donors, most TCR beta V segments were observed in productive rearrangements about 90% or about 30% of the time, broadly matching IMGT annotations. A further reported finding was that TCR beta sequences accurately predicted the HLA-A and HLA-B alleles for most subjects in the first cohort. For the cohort, immune exposure information was limited to CMV serostatus. Presence/absence analyses assumed roughly uniform sequencing depth across donors, an assumption that may not hold. Because some donors lacked HLA typing at each locus, the association tests relied only on the typed subset. In this cohort, only TCR beta chains were sequenced, and detectable features were limited by the absence of alpha or paired-chain data. In a later genetic analysis, a missense DCLRE1C variant was associated with V-gene and J-gene trimming of TCR beta chains, and the association was replicated in an independent cohort. Most TCR sequences were seen in very few donors, while some public TCRs were found in many individuals. A total of some 180 TCR beta chains were listed by the study as associated with cytomegalovirus. A later analysis reported that several top co-occurrence clusters appeared linked to parvovirus B19, influenza, CMV and Epstein-Barr virus. Strong co-occurrence of HLA alleles, especially DR and DQ, made assigning TCR associations to individual alleles difficult. In a later analysis, some 17,000 TCR beta sequences were associated with specific HLA alleles at a false discovery rate of 0.05. In a later analysis, HLA-associated TCR beta chains showed more clonal expansion and lower generation probabilities than non-associated chains that were equally common. In both the original and validation cohorts, the classifier was reported to diagnose cytomegalovirus status with high specificity and sensitivity.

The cohort was made up of 666 healthy bone marrow donors. At the time of sampling, every cohort member was nominally healthy, though immune exposures that went unrecorded were likely present. Of the approximately 700 cohort members, 250 to 300 had positive CMV serostatus and 350 to 450 had negative CMV serostatus, and CMV serostatus was not recorded for the donor. A peripheral blood sample was provided by each donor, and peripheral blood mononuclear cells were used for TCR beta sequencing. Genomic DNA extraction from the blood cell samples was performed with the Qiagen DNeasy Blood Extraction Kit. V is trimmed back by 4 bases and J by 3 bases, and the junction contains 8 bases that no gene match accounts for. The CDR3 starts with the cysteine, ends with the phenylalanine, and has 16 residues. Kept here is only the CDR3 DNA, which spans 48 bases and is read in frame from base 1. CDR1 and CDR2 are read off the germline V gene as SGHRS and YFSETQ.

Libraries were prepared through the immunoSEQ multiplex PCR assay. For the multiplex PCR, a mixture combining 60 forward primers for TCR Vbeta segments and 13 reverse primers for TCR Jbeta segments was used. Amplification of the CDR3 region of rearranged TCR beta genes was performed with a multiplex PCR assay on genomic DNA. On the Illumina HiSeq System, the amplified TCR beta libraries were sequenced as 87-base-pair reads. As for the original processing: A later analysis counted some 80 million unique TCR beta chains across the roughly 700 repertoires, and 9 million to 14 million of these chains were shared by at least two donors. A nearest-neighbor algorithm error-corrected the raw reads and collapsed the reads into unique sequences, merging closely related sequences to remove PCR and sequencing errors. V, D and J gene segments were assigned by aligning CDR3 sequences to IMGT reference sequences. Each retained sequence needed at least a six-nucleotide match to both a V gene segment and a J gene segment. Rearrangements were classified as productive when the CDR3 lacked stop codons and remained in frame with V and J, and all other rearrangements were classified as non-productive. CDR3 was defined according to IMGT convention as the region running from the second conserved V-encoded cysteine to the conserved J-encoded phenylalanine. In an earlier analysis of around 600 of the donors, sequences lacking an unambiguous match to a single V gene segment were excluded. In an earlier analysis of approximately 610 of the donors, V segments were called functional above 56.7% productive rearrangements and were called segregating when the between-donor standard deviation exceeded 5%. To diagnose cytomegalovirus status from the catalog of TCR beta chain sequences, a statistical classification framework was built. In a later analysis, V and J genes were assigned by comparing TCR nucleotide sequences against IMGT/GENE-DB human TR gene sequences. In a later analysis, CDR3 sequences and most-parsimonious VDJ recombination scenarios were assigned using the TCRdist pipeline. In a later analysis, each TCR beta chain was defined by its CDR3 amino acid sequence together with its V-gene family, and reads lacking a unique V-gene family were excluded. In a later analysis, 450 to 600 highly shared, low-generation-probability nucleotide sequences were removed to address suspected cross-contamination and a sequencing artifact. For each public chain, a later analysis derived a clonal expansion index from normalized ranks of inferred template counts within each repertoire. In a later analysis, generation probabilities were computed using a VDJ recombination model fitted to out-of-frame rearrangements, and the results were checked against IGoR. In a later analysis, TCR-TCR, TCR-HLA and TCR-CMV co-occurrence was scored with hypergeometric tests, and a repertoire-size bias correction was applied to TCR pairs. In a later analysis, false discovery rates were estimated by permuting HLA or CMV assignments 20 times. In a later analysis, co-occurring TCRs were grouped using DBSCAN, with TCRdist sequence similarity added in when clustering inside HLA-allele-positive subsets. Repertoires with fewer than 30,000 or more than 120,000 public chains, plus five repertoires with anomalous nucleotide sharing, were excluded from co-occurrence clustering. Not all clones reach the TCRdb copy of this immuneACCESS table, which keeps in-frame sequences only. Checked studies attribute under half of the gap to unresolved V genes and leave the rest unexplained. Clone size and the V and J calls come from that table; the DNA yielded D and trimming. This sample comprises some 98,000 clones, about four fifths of them detected only once. About a tenth of the sample lies in the top ten.

The material sequenced was PBMCs. This chain is built from TRBV5-1 and TRBJ2-1; a stretch of 9 junction bases matches TRBD2. The receptor's source is a human donor in good health. CDR3 protein: CASSITPSGDYNEQFF. DNA sequence: TGCGCCAGCAGCATTACCCCTAGCGGGGACTACAATGAGCAGTTCTTC.